This section outlines one T cell receptor (beta chain) sequence together with its context. It has no known antigen specificity. No per-base quality is available; no much larger clone lies one base away. The cohort consisted of 670 or so healthy bone marrow donors. Cohort members were all nominally healthy when sampled, although unrecorded immune exposures were likely present. The donor was CMV seronegative and belonged to the group of roughly 330 seronegative cohort members. A peripheral blood sample was provided by each donor, and peripheral blood mononuclear cells were used for TCR beta sequencing. Genomic DNA was extracted from the blood cell samples with the Qiagen DNeasy Blood Extraction Kit. Libraries were made using the immunoSEQ multiplex PCR assay. For the multiplex PCR, a mixture combining 60 forward primers for TCR Vbeta segments and 13 reverse primers for TCR Jbeta segments was used. The CDR3 region of rearranged TCR beta genes was amplified from genomic DNA by a multiplex PCR assay. The amplified TCR beta libraries were sequenced on the Illumina HiSeq System as 87-base-pair reads. In the paper's pipeline: Across the 666 repertoires, a later analysis counted roughly 77 million unique TCR beta chains, some 11 million of which were shared by at least two donors. To remove PCR and sequencing errors, raw reads were error-corrected and collapsed into unique sequences using a nearest-neighbor algorithm that merged closely related sequences. CDR3 sequences were aligned to IMGT reference sequences to assign V, D and J gene segments. For a sequence to be retained, at least a six-nucleotide match to both a V gene segment and a J gene segment was required. Rearrangements were classified as productive when the CDR3 lacked stop codons and remained in frame with V and J, and all other rearrangements were classified as non-productive. CDR3 was defined according to IMGT convention as the region running from the second conserved V-encoded cysteine to the conserved J-encoded phenylalanine. The earlier analysis of some 600 of the donors excluded sequences that lacked an unambiguous match to a single V gene segment. In an earlier analysis of approximately 500 of the donors, a V segment was called functional when productive rearrangements were above 56.7%, and segregating when the standard deviation between donors exceeded 5%. To diagnose cytomegalovirus status from the catalog of TCR beta chain sequences, a statistical classification framework was built. V and J gene assignment, in a later analysis, came from comparing TCR nucleotide sequences with IMGT/GENE-DB human TR gene sequences. A later analysis assigned CDR3 sequences and most-parsimonious VDJ recombination scenarios with the TCRdist pipeline. A later analysis defined each TCR beta chain by its CDR3 amino acid sequence plus V-gene family, and excluded reads lacking a unique V-gene family. As a way to deal with suspected cross-contamination and a sequencing artifact, a later analysis dropped approximately 570 nucleotide sequences that were highly shared and had low generation probability. For each public chain, a later analysis derived a clonal expansion index from normalized ranks of inferred template counts within each repertoire. A later analysis computed generation probabilities with a VDJ recombination model fitted to out-of-frame rearrangements, and checked the results against IGoR. A later analysis scored TCR-TCR, TCR-HLA and TCR-CMV co-occurrence with hypergeometric tests, applying a repertoire-size bias correction to TCR pairs. To estimate false discovery rates, a later analysis permuted the HLA or CMV assignments 20 times. In a later analysis, co-occurring TCRs were grouped with DBSCAN, and TCRdist sequence similarity was added when clustering was performed within HLA-allele-positive subsets. Repertoires with fewer than 30,000 or more than 120,000 public chains were left out of co-occurrence clustering, as were a handful of repertoires with anomalous nucleotide sharing. TCRdb provides this immuneACCESS table in a form limited to in-frame rearrangements. Some clones are lacking; in checked studies, under half of them reflect an unresolved V gene, and why the rest are absent is not known. The V and J calls and clone size come from that table; D and trimming were worked out from the DNA. Counted in this sample were about 140,000 clones; roughly 75% of them appeared once. The ten largest clones take up 2.2% of the sample.

This sample was taken from a study of cytomegalovirus exposure and HLA in healthy donors (TCRdb year 2017). Regarding the study in general: In an earlier analysis of roughly 500 of the donors, approximately 260 Gb of sequence data and 120 million or so unique TCR beta sequences from about 190 million T cells were reported. To decide whether each TCR beta V gene segment behaved as functional or pseudogenic, an earlier analysis of approximately 600 of the donors relied on high-throughput TCR beta sequencing. To predict cytomegalovirus infection status, the study brought together high-throughput TCR immunosequencing, statistical association of individual TCRs with disease status, and machine learning. The study aimed to test whether signatures of past pathogen exposure could be identified by cataloging public T cell receptors. Across about 370 genotyped donors of the cohort, an average of about 250,000 unique TCR beta nucleotide sequences per donor were sequenced, and roughly a sixth of those sequences were non-productive. A handful of DR-DQ haplotypes were handled as single units for association and clustering because linkage in the cohort was strong. Typing coverage differed by locus: A, B, C, DRB1 and DQB1 were typed in roughly 629-630 donors, DQA1 in 500 to 550, DPA1 in around 580, and DPB1 in just under 490. Rather than drawing on any new phenotypic data, the later analysis identified candidate immune exposures from TCR beta sequences and the way those sequences occurred across donors. A later genetic analysis took genome-wide SNP genotypes for about 55% of the roughly 700 donors and used that subset as a discovery cohort. Of the roughly 420 genotyped donors, approximately 80% were placed in the genetic ancestry cluster associated with self-reported Caucasian donors. A later analysis re-analyzed previously published TCR beta repertoires from 666 donors and added high-resolution HLA genotyping to study TCR occurrence patterns. HLA typing covered class I and class II loci at four-digit resolution. Donor age, sex, ethnicity and CMV serostatus were collected together with the repertoire data. The T cell repertoires of 670 or so subjects were profiled by immunosequencing and related to cytomegalovirus serostatus. Along with the approximately 700-subject first cohort, a separate validation cohort of over a hundred different subjects was used. About 320 gigabases of sequencing data and 70 million to 85 million unique TCR sequences were included in an early release covering several hundred HLA-typed donors. All discovery cohort repertoires had been generated using a single sequencing platform. Broad study findings and their caveats: In a later analysis, HLA-associated TCR beta chains showed more clonal expansion and lower generation probabilities than non-associated chains that were equally common. Only TCR beta chains were sequenced in this cohort, and the absence of alpha or paired-chain data limited detectable features. It was suggested by the authors that the approach could potentially be generalized to other disease states and immunological phenotypes. Linkage disequilibrium might explain the correlated functional status among segregating V segments, but an unknown experimental factor could not be ruled out. In both the original and validation cohorts, the classifier was reported to diagnose cytomegalovirus status with high specificity and sensitivity. The earlier analysis of about 600 of the donors excluded 15 to 20 rarely observed V segments, including chromosome 9 orphons, because counts were too low. According to a later genetic analysis, donors in an Asian-associated ancestry cluster had fewer N-insertions in productive TCRs than the approximately 670-donor mean. In a later genetic analysis, a missense DCLRE1C variant was associated with V-gene and J-gene trimming of TCR beta chains, and the association was replicated in an independent cohort. Because HLA typing was missing for some donors at each locus, association tests included only the typed subset. A further reported finding was that TCR beta sequences accurately predicted the HLA-A and HLA-B alleles for most subjects in the first cohort. In an earlier analysis of approximately 590 of the donors, most TCR beta V segments were observed in productive rearrangements about 87% or about 30% of the time, broadly matching IMGT annotations. Roughly uniform sequencing depth across donors was assumed in presence/absence analyses, although this assumption may not hold. In vitro tests confirmed that a few of the cytomegalovirus-associated TCR beta chains recognize cytomegalovirus antigens. Most TCR sequences were observed very rarely across donors, whereas some public TCRs were present in many individuals. According to a later analysis, most CMV-associated TCR beta chains appeared to be HLA-restricted, and the HLA associations seemed to be driven largely by CMV exposure. According to a later analysis, TCR association rates differed among HLA loci, with DRB1 alleles showing the most associated TCRs and HLA-C alleles showing the fewest. When HLA alleles, especially DR and DQ, strongly co-occurred, attributing TCR associations to individual alleles was difficult. The study listed around 160 TCR beta chains as associated with cytomegalovirus. Several of the top co-occurrence clusters appeared to be linked to parvovirus B19, influenza, CMV and Epstein-Barr virus, according to a later analysis. Specific HLA alleles were associated with some 15,000 TCR beta sequences at a false discovery rate of 0.05 in a later analysis. A cluster of highly shared sequence variants was judged likely to be a technical artifact of the sequencing pipeline. CMV serostatus was the only immune exposure information available for the cohort.

The clonotype originates from a man aged 30 to 39 in good health and CMV-seronegative. The sequencing sample was made of PBMCs.

Here is the DNA: TGTGCCAGCAGGTTATTCTTCGGGACTAGCGGGGGGGCCGGTACCGGGGAGCTGTTTTTT. It encodes CASRLFFGTSGGAGTGELFF. Rearrangement joined TRBV13 to TRBJ2-2; 16 central nucleotides agree with TRBD2. Based on the germline V gene (reference sequence), the CDR1 and CDR2 sequences are PRHDT and FYEKMQ. The CDR3 covers 20 residues, taking in both the cysteine and the phenylalanine. Just the 60-base CDR3 DNA is kept, in frame starting at base 1. Unmatched junction bases come to 15, with V trimmed by 6 bases and J by 5 bases.